This T cell receptor (beta chain) was sequenced for a study of cytomegalovirus exposure and HLA in healthy donors. Study-wide context: In an early release, HLA-typed donors contributed approximately 82 million unique TCR sequences. Broader study findings: Diagnosis of cytomegalovirus status made by the classifier reportedly showed high specificity and sensitivity. Under in vitro conditions, a few CMV-associated chains were confirmed as specific for CMV antigens. For TCR beta chains, V- and J-gene trimming was later linked to a missense DCLRE1C variant.

The V end was cut by 6 bases, the J end by 2 bases, with 8 bases between. The length of the CDR3 is 13 residues. Germline CDR1 is WSHSY and CDR2 is SAAADI. A note on this clone: Antigen unknown.

The PCR made use of 60 Vbeta and 13 Jbeta primers. The protocol was immunoSEQ multiplex PCR, while the TCRdb copy is restricted to in-frame clones and leaves out a portion. The table records tens of thousands of clones, 60% to 80% of them present only once. The receptor was isolated from a man aged 40-55 years in good health and CMV-seronegative. The rearrangement joins TRBV10-2 to TRBJ1-5; D is ambiguous. Sequencing was performed on PBMCs. DNA for the CDR3: TGCGCCAGCAGCACCCAGGGCAATCAGCCCCAGCATTTT. It is translated as CASSTQGNQPQHF.